This TCR beta chain was recovered during a study of shared clonotypes between healthy human individuals. Study conclusions and caveats: Roughly 5% was the fraction of naive CD4 clonotypes found shared across a few donors. Represented diversity, genetic and exposure-history alike, was limited by few donors. Clonotype sharing among donors likely depends on sequencing depth.

CDR3 length: 12 residues. The V end was cut by 1 base, the J end by 4 bases, with 2 bases between. CDR1 and CDR2 from the germline V gene are MNHNS and SASEGT. In the case of this clone: Its antigen is not identified.

Some clones are missing from TCRdb's copy, which holds only in-frame ones; the method was immunoSEQ multiplex PCR. The sample lists hundreds of thousands of clones, 95% to 98% seen once, with approximately 0.33% in the top ten. Terminally differentiated effector memory CD45RA+ cells were excluded by CCR7 positive selection of CD45RO-negative cells. This TCR was sampled from a man aged 25-45 years in good health. Sequencing was done on a sample of naive CD8+ T cells sorted from blood. The chain couples TRBV6-1 to TRBJ1-3; D ambiguous. The CDR3 nucleotides are TGTGCCAGCAGTGAAGTAGGAAACACCATATATTTT. Protein sequence: CASSEVGNTIYF.